This T cell receptor (beta chain) is from a study of cytomegalovirus exposure and HLA in healthy donors. Findings and caveats of the study: TCR beta V- and J-gene trimming, according to a later analysis, was linked to a missense DCLRE1C variant.

The PCR contained 60 Vbeta and 13 Jbeta primers. TCRdb's copy holds only in-frame clones and misses some; the assay was immunoSEQ multiplex PCR. The sample yields more than 150,000 clones, about four fifths seen once. As concerns this clone: Its antigen is not identified.

Germline V CDR1 and CDR2: SGHRS, YFSETQ. V lost 5 bases and J lost 4, with 14 bases in between. This CDR3 region has 14 residues. Sequencing was performed on PBMCs. The TCR originated in a woman aged 25 to 39 in good health and CMV-seronegative. V is TRBV5-1 and J is TRBJ2-3, with D perhaps TRBD2 (5 bases). The CDR3 is CASRVARPPDTQYF. The DNA of the CDR3 is TGCGCCAGCAGAGTAGCGCGTCCCCCAGATACGCAGTATTTT.